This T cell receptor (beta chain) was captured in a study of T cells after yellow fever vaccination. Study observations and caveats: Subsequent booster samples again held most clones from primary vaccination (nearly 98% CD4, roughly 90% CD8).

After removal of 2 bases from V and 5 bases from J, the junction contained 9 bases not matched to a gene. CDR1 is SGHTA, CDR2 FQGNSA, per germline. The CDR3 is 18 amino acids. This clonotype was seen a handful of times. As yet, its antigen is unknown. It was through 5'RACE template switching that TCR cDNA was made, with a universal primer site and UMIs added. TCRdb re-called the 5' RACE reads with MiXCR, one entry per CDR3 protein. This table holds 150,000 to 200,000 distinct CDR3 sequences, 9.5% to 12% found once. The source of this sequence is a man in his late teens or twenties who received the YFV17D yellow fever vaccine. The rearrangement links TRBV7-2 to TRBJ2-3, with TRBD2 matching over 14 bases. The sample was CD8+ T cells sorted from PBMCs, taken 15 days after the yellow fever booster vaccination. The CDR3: CASSLLETSGGAEDTQYF. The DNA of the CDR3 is TGTGCCAGCAGCTTACTCGAGACTAGCGGGGGGGCTGAAGATACGCAGTATTTT. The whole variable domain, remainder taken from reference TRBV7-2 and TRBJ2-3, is GAGVSQSPSNKVTEKGKDVELRCDPISGHTALYWYRQSLGQGLEFLIYFQGNSAPDKSGLPSDRFSAERTGGSVSTLTIQRTQQEDSAVYLCASSLLETSGGAEDTQYFGPGTRLTVL.